This T cell receptor beta chain was obtained from a study of OX40 agonist ivuxolimab in advanced cancers. Study information: Patients treated during dose escalation were battling hepatocellular carcinoma, melanoma, renal cell or head and neck cancer. Among those enrolled, mean age was 60 years (range about 23 to 80) and about 81% were male.

Concerning this clone itself: The antigen remains undetermined.

Study-level findings and limits: At 0.1 to 3.0 mg/kg, clonal expansion of CD4+ and CD8+ blood T cells had occurred by week 6.

Generated by immunoSEQ multiplex PCR, the TCRdb table keeps only in-frame clones and is missing some. The sample holds roughly 53,000 clones; 90% are singletons and the top ten take approximately 4.6%. The CDR3 sequence is 15 residues long. V lost 0 bases to trimming and J lost 4 bases; unmatched junction nucleotides: 2. CDR1 is SGHRS, CDR2 YFSETQ, per germline. The sequence came from an adult with an advanced solid tumor such as melanoma, head and neck, liver or kidney cancer. The sample consisted of CD4+ or CD8+ T cells sorted from blood, taken in a trial of the OX40 agonist ivuxolimab. The chain employs TRBV5-1 and TRBJ2-7, with 12 positions matching TRBD1. DNA for the CDR3: TGCGCCAGCAGCTTGGAGGGACAGGGGGCTTACGAGCAGTACTTC. Residues: CASSLEGQGAYEQYF. Full variable domain (outside the CDR3, taken from reference TRBV5-1 and TRBJ2-7): KAGVTQTPRYLIKTRGQQVTLSCSPISGHRSVSWYQQTPGQGLQFLFEYFSETQRNKGNFPGRFSGRQFSNSRSEMNVSTLELGDSALYLCASSLEGQGAYEQYFGPGTRLTVT.